Here is one TCR beta chain with its context. This clone's antigen is unknown. The sample holds no much larger clone one base away, and base qualities are not on file. These data originate in a study of cytomegalovirus exposure and HLA in healthy donors (dated by TCRdb to about 2017). About the investigation overall: An earlier analysis of roughly 500 of the donors reported 276 Gb of sequence data and 117 million unique TCR beta sequences obtained from around 190 million T cells. Approximately 300 gigabases of sequencing data and 75 million to 85 million unique TCR sequences made up an early release that covered approximately 650 HLA-typed donors. The genetic ancestry cluster associated with self-reported Caucasian donors included 65% to 90% of the 398 genotyped donors. The aim of the study was to test whether cataloging public T cell receptors could identify signatures of past pathogen exposure. The T cell repertoires of under 700 subjects were profiled by immunosequencing and related to cytomegalovirus serostatus. In addition to the first cohort of 650 to 750 subjects, a separate validation cohort of over 90 different subjects was used. High-throughput TCR immunosequencing, statistical association of individual TCRs with disease status, and machine learning were combined to predict cytomegalovirus infection status. A later analysis re-examined previously published TCR beta repertoires from hundreds of donors and added high-resolution HLA genotyping to investigate patterns of TCR occurrence. Rather than using new phenotypic data, the later analysis identified candidate immune exposures from TCR beta sequences and from how often those sequences occurred across donors. To decide whether each TCR beta V gene segment behaved as functional or pseudogenic, an earlier analysis of several hundred of the donors relied on high-throughput TCR beta sequencing. Alongside the repertoire data, information on donor age, sex, ethnicity and CMV serostatus was compiled. In a later genetic analysis, genome-wide SNP genotypes for about 65% of the 666 donors were used, and that subset was treated as a discovery cohort. All discovery cohort repertoires had been generated using a single sequencing platform. Both class I and class II loci were covered by HLA typing, at four-digit resolution. Typing coverage differed by locus: A, B, C, DRB1 and DQB1 were typed in roughly 620-630 donors, DQA1 in 500 to 550, DPA1 in around 580, and DPB1 in 400 to 480. Four to six DR-DQ haplotypes were handled as single units for association and clustering because linkage in the cohort was strong. Across roughly 420 genotyped donors of the cohort, an average of about 240,000 unique TCR beta nucleotide sequences per donor were sequenced, and 15% to 20% of those sequences were non-productive.

Summary of the overall study and its limitations: Because counts were too low, seventeen rarely observed V segments, including chromosome 9 orphons, were excluded from the earlier analysis of several hundred of the donors. Across donors, most TCR sequences were observed very rarely, whereas some public TCRs were present in many individuals. Correlated functional status among segregating V segments might be attributable to linkage disequilibrium, but an unknown experimental factor could not be ruled out. Some IMGT-functional V segments, including TRBV6-2 and TRBV6-3, could not be distinguished by the 87-base-pair reads and were therefore excluded. An association between a missense DCLRE1C variant and V-gene and J-gene trimming of TCR beta chains was found in a later genetic analysis and replicated in an independent cohort. In an earlier analysis of approximately 590 of the donors, most TCR beta V segments appeared in productive rearrangements about 87% or about 30% of the time, broadly matching IMGT annotations. Several of the top co-occurrence clusters appeared to be linked to parvovirus B19, influenza, CMV and Epstein-Barr virus, according to a later analysis. A cluster of highly shared sequence variants was judged likely to represent a technical artifact of the sequencing pipeline. According to a later analysis, most CMV-associated TCR beta chains appeared to be HLA-restricted, and the HLA associations seemed to be driven largely by CMV exposure. A later analysis found that TCR association rates varied across HLA loci, with DRB1 alleles showing the most associated TCRs and HLA-C alleles the fewest. A further reported finding was that TCR beta sequences accurately predicted the HLA-A and HLA-B alleles for most subjects in the first cohort. At a false discovery rate of 0.05, a later analysis linked under 20,000 TCR beta sequences to specific HLA alleles. A few of the identified cytomegalovirus-associated TCR beta chains were confirmed in vitro to be specific for cytomegalovirus antigens. The study gave a list of under 200 TCR beta chains associated with cytomegalovirus. The classifier was reported to diagnose cytomegalovirus status with high specificity and sensitivity in both the original and validation cohorts. The authors suggested that the approach could potentially be generalized to other disease states and immunological phenotypes. When HLA alleles, especially DR and DQ, strongly co-occurred, attributing TCR associations to individual alleles was difficult. In a later analysis, HLA-associated TCR beta chains showed more clonal expansion and lower generation probabilities than non-associated chains that were equally common. The presence/absence analyses assumed that sequencing depth was roughly uniform across donors, and that assumption may not be true. Compared with the approximately 710-donor mean, donors in an Asian-associated ancestry cluster had fewer N-insertions in productive TCRs, according to a later genetic analysis. This cohort had only TCR beta chains sequenced, and the lack of alpha or paired-chain data limited which features could be detected. The only immune exposure information available for the cohort was CMV serostatus. HLA typing was unavailable for some donors at each locus, so association tests used only the typed subset.

Library preparation employed the immunoSEQ multiplex PCR assay. A mixture of 60 forward primers for TCR Vbeta segments and 13 reverse primers for TCR Jbeta segments was used in the multiplex PCR. Amplification of the CDR3 region of rearranged TCR beta genes was performed with a multiplex PCR assay on genomic DNA. The amplified TCR beta libraries were sequenced on the Illumina HiSeq System as 87-base-pair reads. The original methods were these. A later analysis tallied roughly 80 million unique TCR beta chains across the 666 repertoires, and about 12 million of those chains were shared by two or more donors. A nearest-neighbor algorithm error-corrected the raw reads and collapsed the reads into unique sequences, merging closely related sequences to remove PCR and sequencing errors. CDR3 sequences were aligned to IMGT reference sequences to assign V, D and J gene segments. Each retained sequence needed at least a six-nucleotide match to both a V gene segment and a J gene segment. Rearrangements were classified as productive when the CDR3 lacked stop codons and remained in frame with V and J, and all other rearrangements were classified as non-productive. CDR3 was defined according to IMGT convention as the region running from the second conserved V-encoded cysteine to the conserved J-encoded phenylalanine. In an earlier analysis of more than 550 of the donors, sequences lacking an unambiguous match to a single V gene segment were excluded. An earlier analysis of several hundred of the donors called V segments functional above 56.7% productive rearrangements and segregating when the between-donor standard deviation exceeded 5%. A statistical classification framework was built to diagnose cytomegalovirus status from the catalog of TCR beta chain sequences. In a later analysis, TCR nucleotide sequences were compared against IMGT/GENE-DB human TR gene sequences so that V and J genes could be assigned. The TCRdist pipeline was used in a later analysis to assign CDR3 sequences and most-parsimonious VDJ recombination scenarios. In a later analysis, every TCR beta chain was defined by the combination of its CDR3 amino acid sequence and its V-gene family, and reads without a unique V-gene family were dropped. A later analysis removed 592 highly shared, low-generation-probability nucleotide sequences to deal with suspected cross-contamination and a sequencing artifact. For each public chain, a later analysis derived a clonal expansion index from normalized ranks of inferred template counts within each repertoire. In a later analysis, generation probabilities were computed using a VDJ recombination model fitted to out-of-frame rearrangements, and the results were checked against IGoR. A later analysis scored TCR-TCR, TCR-HLA and TCR-CMV co-occurrence with hypergeometric tests, applying a repertoire-size bias correction to TCR pairs. False discovery rates were estimated in a later analysis by permuting HLA or CMV assignments 20 times. In a later analysis, co-occurring TCRs were grouped using DBSCAN, and TCRdist sequence similarity was added for clustering within HLA-allele-positive subsets. Repertoires with fewer than 30,000 or more than 120,000 public chains were left out of co-occurrence clustering, as were four to six repertoires with anomalous nucleotide sharing. TCRdb holds this immuneACCESS table with in-frame rearrangements only. Some clones are missing; in checked studies, unresolved V genes explain under half, and the rest has no known cause. V, J and clone size reflect that table, while D and trimming were determined from the DNA. The sample table contains 90,000 to 110,000 clones; only one count was recorded for 83% of them. The leading ten clones occupy about 5.9% of the sample.

In total, over 600 healthy bone marrow donors made up the cohort. Cohort members were all nominally healthy when sampled, although unrecorded immune exposures were likely present. The donor was CMV seronegative and belonged to the group of 350 to 400 seronegative cohort members. A peripheral blood sample was collected from each donor, and TCR beta sequencing was performed on peripheral blood mononuclear cells. The Qiagen DNeasy Blood Extraction Kit was used to extract genomic DNA from the blood cell samples. Counted from cysteine to phenylalanine, this CDR3 has 16 amino acids. Here the CDR3 DNA is all that survives: 48 bases in frame from base 1. CDR1 and CDR2 are drawn from the germline V gene: SGHTA, FQGNSA. The trim is 0 bases for V and 5 bases for J, with a gap of 13 bases between the germline ends.

The sequenced material came from PBMCs. The receptor was isolated from a man aged 18 to 35 in good health and CMV-seronegative. The receptor chain draws on TRBV7-2 and TRBJ2-2; TRBD1 could be the D gene, as 6 bases match. The nucleotides are TGTGCCAGCAGCTTAGCCCCGGGACACCAGACCGGGGAGCTGTTTTTT. It codes for CASSLAPGHQTGELFF. Outside the CDR3, residues come from the reference TRBV7-2 and TRBJ2-2 proteins, so the full variable domain is: GAGVSQSPSNKVTEKGKDVELRCDPISGHTALYWYRQSLGQGLEFLIYFQGNSAPDKSGLPSDRFSAERTGGSVSTLTIQRTQQEDSAVYLCASSLAPGHQTGELFFGEGSRLTVL.